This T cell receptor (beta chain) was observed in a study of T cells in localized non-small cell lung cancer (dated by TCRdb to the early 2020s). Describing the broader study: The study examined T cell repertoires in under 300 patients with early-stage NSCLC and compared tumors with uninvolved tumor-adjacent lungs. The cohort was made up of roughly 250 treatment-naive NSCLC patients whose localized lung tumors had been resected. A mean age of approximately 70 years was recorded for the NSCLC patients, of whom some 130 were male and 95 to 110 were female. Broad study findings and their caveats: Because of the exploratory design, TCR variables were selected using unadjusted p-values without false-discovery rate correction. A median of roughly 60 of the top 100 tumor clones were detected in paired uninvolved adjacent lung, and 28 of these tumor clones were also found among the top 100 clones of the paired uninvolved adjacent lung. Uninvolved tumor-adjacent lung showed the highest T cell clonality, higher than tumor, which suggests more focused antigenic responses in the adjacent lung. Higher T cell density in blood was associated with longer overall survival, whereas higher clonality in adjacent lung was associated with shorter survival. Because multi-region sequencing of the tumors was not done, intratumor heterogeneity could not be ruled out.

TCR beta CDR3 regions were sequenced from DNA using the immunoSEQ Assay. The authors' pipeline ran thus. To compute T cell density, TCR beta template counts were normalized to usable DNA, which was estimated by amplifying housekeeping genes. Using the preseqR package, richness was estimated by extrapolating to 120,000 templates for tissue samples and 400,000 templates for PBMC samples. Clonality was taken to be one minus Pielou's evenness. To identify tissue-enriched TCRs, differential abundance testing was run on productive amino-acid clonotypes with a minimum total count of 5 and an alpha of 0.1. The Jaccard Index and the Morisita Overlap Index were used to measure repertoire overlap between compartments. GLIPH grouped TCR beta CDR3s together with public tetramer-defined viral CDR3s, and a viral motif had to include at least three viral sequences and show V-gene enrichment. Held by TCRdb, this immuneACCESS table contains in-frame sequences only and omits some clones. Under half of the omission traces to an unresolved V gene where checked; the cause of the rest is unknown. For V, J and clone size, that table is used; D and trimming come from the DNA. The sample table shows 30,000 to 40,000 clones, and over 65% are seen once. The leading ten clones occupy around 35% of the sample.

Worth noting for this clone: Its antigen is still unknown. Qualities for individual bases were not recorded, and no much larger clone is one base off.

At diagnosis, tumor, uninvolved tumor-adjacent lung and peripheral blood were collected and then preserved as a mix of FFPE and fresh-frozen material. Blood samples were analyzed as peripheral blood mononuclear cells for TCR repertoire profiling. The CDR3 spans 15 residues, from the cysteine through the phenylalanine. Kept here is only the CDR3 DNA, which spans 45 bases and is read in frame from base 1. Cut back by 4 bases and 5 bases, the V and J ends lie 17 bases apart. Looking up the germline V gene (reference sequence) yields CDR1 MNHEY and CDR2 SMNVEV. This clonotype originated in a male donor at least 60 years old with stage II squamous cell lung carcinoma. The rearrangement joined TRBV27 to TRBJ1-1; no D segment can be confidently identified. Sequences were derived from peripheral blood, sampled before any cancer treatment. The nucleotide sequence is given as TGTGCCAGCAGTTCCCACACCTTACTAGGGACTGAAGCTTTCTTT. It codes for CASSSHTLLGTEAFF.